These 5 T cell receptor beta chains originate from one sample sequenced in a study of OX40 agonist ivuxolimab in advanced cancers. TCRdb's table, derived via immunoSEQ multiplex PCR, lists solely in-frame clones and lacks some. Among 65,000 to 90,000 clones, over 75% were seen once, and the ten largest hold approximately 2.4%. Sequenced material: CD4+ or CD8+ T cells sorted from blood, taken in a trial of the OX40 agonist ivuxolimab. Receptor source: an adult with an advanced solid tumor such as melanoma, head and neck, liver or kidney cancer.

This clone has a single count. The same CDR3 arises from other DNA sequences in this sample as well. The chain links TRBV4-1 to TRBJ2-1; D might be TRBD2 (5 bases). Trimming pared 0 bases from V and 3 bases from J, leaving 9 bases between. This CDR3 spans 15 amino acids. Germline V gives CDR1 MGHRA, CDR2 YSYEKL. The CDR3 sequence: CASSQDVGSYNEQFF. As DNA, the CDR3 is TGCGCCAGCAGCCAAGATGTAGGGAGCTACAATGAGCAGTTCTTC.

The chain employs TRBV29-1 and TRBJ2-3; TRBD2 is a possible D gene (5 bases). The V gene lost 3 bases and the J gene lost 4 bases, with 8 bases spanning the gap. CDR3 length: 12 amino acids. Germline V gene lookup returns CDR1 SQVTM and CDR2 ANQGSEA. The CDR3 here is CSVERESDTQYF. Here the CDR3 DNA reads TGCAGCGTTGAGAGGGAATCAGATACGCAGTATTTT.

The table lists this clone with a count of one. This rearrangement joins TRBV29-1 to TRBJ1-3; 11 bases align to TRBD1. The CDR3 sequence is 13 residues long. Germline lookup yields CDR1 SQVTM and CDR2 ANQGSEA. V lost 7 bases to trimming and J lost 3 bases; unmatched junction nucleotides: 2. CDR3 protein: CSAGTGGGNTIYF. CDR3 coding DNA: TGCAGCGCCGGGACAGGGGGTGGAAACACCATATATTTT.

This chain links TRBV29-1 with TRBJ2-5, with no clear D. The V and J ends lost 5 bases and 8 bases respectively, with 12 bases between them. This CDR3 is built from 11 residues. Per germline, CDR1 SQVTM and CDR2 ANQGSEA. CDR3 sequence reads: CSVWFRGTQYF. Written as DNA, the CDR3 is TGCAGCGTTTGGTTCCGAGGCACCCAGTACTTC. Full variable domain (outside the CDR3, taken from reference TRBV29-1 and TRBJ2-5): SAVISQKPSRDICQRGTSLTIQCQVDSQVTMMFWYRQQPGQSLTLIATANQGSEATYESGFVIDKFPISRPNLTFSTLTVSNMSPEDSSIYLCSVWFRGTQYFGPGTRLLVL.

V usage is TRBV28 and J usage is TRBJ2-7, with D hard to call. From germline, CDR1 is MDHEN and CDR2 SYDVKM. The V end lost 5 bases, the J end lost 6 bases, and 14 bases lay between the germline ends. The CDR3 is 13 residues long. The CDR3 nucleotides are TGTGCCAGCAGTGTTTCCCCATTCCCCGAGCAGTACTTC. Translated: CASSVSPFPEQYF.